The 32 T cell receptor beta chains below come from one sample, sequenced in a study of blood T cells in healthy people across ages (dated by TCRdb to between 2015 and 2016). The protocol used for the library was 5' RACE. The sequencing machine was an Illumina HiSeq 2500. The second PCR ran for about 6 to 12 cycles and used a J-beta primer mix along with a sample-barcoded 5' primer. TCRdb's own reprocessing of the public reads used fastp at Q25 and MiXCR and kept productive beta chains. When rows share a CDR3 protein, they turn into one entry using the most common DNA and genes. Recorded for this sample are 850,000 to 1,100,000 distinct CDR3 sequences; more than 30% of them occurred a single time. Less than 15% of the sample comes from the top ten. Sequenced input: blood. The receptors originated from a man aged 18 to 30 in good health.

This rearrangement joins TRBV12-3 or TRBV12-4 to TRBJ2-3; 9 bases match TRBD2. The CDR3 is 15 residues long. V lost 5 bases to trimming and J lost 2 bases; unmatched junction nucleotides: 5. The CDR3 sequence: CASSRSGGVTDTQYF. The CDR3 DNA reads TGTGCCAGCAGTCGTAGCGGGGGAGTCACAGATACGCAGTATTTT.

This chain joins TRBV4-2 and TRBJ1-4, with D possibly being TRBD1 (5 bases). Per the germline V gene, CDR1 is LGHNA and CDR2 is YNFKEQ. With 0 bases removed from V and 11 bases from J, the gap between germline ends came to 19 bases. The CDR3 totals 16 residues. In nucleotides, the CDR3 is TGTGCCAGCAGCCAAGAGGGGGTTCGAACAAGACAGAAACTGTTTTTT. Translation: CASSQEGVRTRQKLFF.

This clonotype was seen more than once but under ten times. The chain uses TRBV27 and TRBJ2-3; maybe TRBD2 (6 bases). The CDR3 has 16 residues. Germline lookup yields CDR1 MNHEY and CDR2 SMNVEV (reference sequence). Trimming left V 8 bases short and J 0 bases short, with 18 bases between. This CDR3 reads CASSSVGDSSTDTQYF. For the CDR3, the DNA is TGTGCCAGCTCCTCAGTAGGGGACTCTAGCACAGATACGCAGTATTTT.

The chain couples TRBV29-1 to TRBJ1-2; D not resolved. V shed 7 bases and J shed 3 bases, with 9 bases lying between them. Germline V CDR1 and CDR2: SQVTM, ANQGSEA. The CDR3 extends over 11 amino acids. CDR3 in amino acids: CSGGKDYGYTF. The CDR3 coding sequence is TGCAGCGGTGGGAAGGACTATGGCTACACCTTC.

In its sample, this clonotype was seen a few times. This rearrangement joins TRBV12-3 or TRBV12-4 to TRBJ2-6; no firm D call. V was trimmed by 5 bases and J by 5 bases, leaving 16 bases between them. The CDR3 contains 16 residues. The CDR3 DNA sequence: TGTGCCAGCAGTACTTCAGGCGGAGAAAGGGCCAACGTCCTGACTTTC. Amino acids: CASSTSGGERANVLTF.

This chain links TRBV6-1 with TRBJ2-7, with D possibly being TRBD2 (5 bases). The CDR3 totals 14 residues. Germline CDR1 is MNHNS and CDR2 is SASEGT. V gave up 5 bases and J gave up 5 bases, with 16 bases separating them. CDR3 region: CASSPPGRRDEQYF. In DNA, the CDR3 is TGTGCCAGCAGTCCCCCGGGAAGGAGAGACGAGCAGTACTTC.

This clonotype was seen a handful of times. The gene calls are TRBV7-2 and TRBJ2-7; D is unresolved. Germline V gene sequence: CDR1 SGHTA, CDR2 FQGNSA. Trimming took 0 bases from V and 5 from J, leaving 8 bases between them. The CDR3 is 13 residues long. The CDR3 protein is CASSLAPQNEQYF. In DNA, the CDR3 is TGTGCCAGCAGCTTAGCGCCCCAGAACGAGCAGTACTTC.

This rearrangement joins TRBV20-1 to TRBJ2-5; 7 bases align to TRBD1. The V and J ends lost 6 bases and 1 base, in that order; junction bases with no gene match: 5. Germline V CDR1 and CDR2: DFQATT, SNEGSKA (reference sequence). CDR3 length: 13 residues. The CDR3 sequence is CSAATGSQETQYF. CDR3 coding DNA: TGCAGTGCGGCGACAGGGTCCCAAGAGACCCAGTACTTC.

V usage is TRBV7-6 and J usage is TRBJ2-1, with D perhaps given as TRBD1 or TRBD2 (6 bases each). The length of the CDR3 is 13 residues. Trimming removed 8 bases from V and 7 bases from J, with 15 bases in between. The germline V gene has CDR1 SGHVS and CDR2 FNYEAQ. Here the CDR3 DNA reads TGTGCCAGCGGGGGCTTTGGGGGGAATGAGCAGTTCTTC. Protein: CASGGFGGNEQFF.

V and J are TRBV27 and TRBJ1-1; TRBD1 aligns across 7 bases. This CDR3 comprises 13 residues. Germline CDR1 MNHEY, CDR2 SMNVEV (reference sequence). Trimming removed 5 bases from V and 6 bases from J; junction bases left unmatched: 6. DNA for the CDR3: TGTGCCAGCAGTGACAGGGCTGATGCTGAAGCTTTCTTT. Its protein product is CASSDRADAEAFF.

This clonotype was recorded many times. The chain uses TRBV5-1 and TRBJ2-7, with D perhaps TRBD1 (6 bases). The CDR3 extends over 13 amino acids. Germline CDR1 is SGHRS and CDR2 is YFSETQ. V was pared by 2 bases and J by 3 bases, with 9 bases between. The CDR3 DNA reads TGCGCCAGCAGCTTTGACAGGTTCTACGAGCAGTACTTC. It yields the protein CASSFDRFYEQYF.

This sequence joins TRBV14 and TRBJ2-6; 8 bases align to TRBD1. Germline CDR1 SGHDN, CDR2 FVKESK. V lost 4 bases to trimming and J lost 1 base; unmatched junction nucleotides: 6. This CDR3 spans 17 amino acids. CDR3 nucleotides: TGTGCCAGCAGCCGTATCAGGGGGCAATCTGGGGCCAACGTCCTGACTTTC. Its protein product is CASSRIRGQSGANVLTF.

This clonotype was seen only a few times. The DNA for the CDR3 is TGTGCCAGCAGACAGTTAAACACTGAAGCTTTCTTT. It yields the protein CASRQLNTEAFF. The gene calls are TRBV6-5 and TRBJ1-1; D ambiguous. This CDR3 is 12 amino acids long. Germline CDR1 MNHEY, CDR2 SVGAGI. The V end lost 6 bases, the J end lost 2 bases, and 7 bases lay between the germline ends.

The chain joins TRBV5-1 to TRBJ2-5; either TRBD1 or TRBD2 may fit D (6 bases each). The germline CDR1 and CDR2 sequences are SGHRS and YFSETQ. V was trimmed by 3 bases and J by 11 bases, leaving 23 bases between them. The CDR3 runs 15 residues. CDR3 nucleotide sequence: TGCGCCAGCAGCTGGGGGTCGGGGGCCCAGAATGAGCAGTACTTC. Amino acids: CASSWGSGAQNEQYF.

The CDR3 region is CSAREGASSSYEQYF. DNA for the CDR3: TGCAGTGCTAGGGAAGGGGCCTCCAGCTCCTACGAGCAGTACTTC. The chain recombines TRBV20-1 with TRBJ2-7; D is possibly TRBD1 (5 bases). V dropped 3 bases and J dropped 0 bases, with 15 bases sitting between them. The CDR3 loop spans 15 amino acids. CDR1 and CDR2 (germline): DFQATT, SNEGSKA (reference sequence).

Remarks on this clonotype: A read error may explain this, as a much larger clone is one base away. V usage is TRBV7-3 and J usage is TRBJ2-3, with 9 bases identical to TRBD2. This CDR3 is built from 16 residues. The J segment lost 8 bases and the V segment lost 4 bases, leaving 13 bases of the junction unmatched. The germline V gene encodes CDR1 SGHTA and CDR2 FQGTGA. The chain's CDR3 is CASSSLAGDGVSTQYF. In DNA, the CDR3 is TGTGCCAGCAGCTCTTTAGCGGGGGACGGGGTCAGTACGCAGTATTTT.

The chain recombines TRBV6-2 or TRBV6-3 with TRBJ1-2; 11 nucleotides agree with TRBD1. Germline CDR1 is MNHEY and CDR2 is SVGEGT. Trimming took 6 bases from V and 13 from J; bases not matched to a gene: 13. The CDR3 covers 14 residues. The chain's CDR3 is CASRTDGQGANSTF. CDR3 nucleotide sequence: TGTGCCAGCAGAACCGACGGACAGGGGGCTAATAGCACCTTC.

The chain joins TRBV9 to TRBJ2-3; 12 bases fit TRBD2. V lost 3 bases and J lost 2; bases outside the gene matches: 4. The CDR3 covers 16 residues. Germline-derived CDR1 and CDR2 are SGDLS and YYNGEE. This chain's CDR3 is CASSAGLAGITDTQYF. The CDR3 nucleotides read TGTGCCAGCAGCGCCGGACTAGCGGGGATCACAGATACGCAGTATTTT.

This clonotype was found a few times. The genes are TRBV5-4 and TRBJ1-1; TRBD1 matches at 7 bases. Germline assignment: CDR1 SGHNT and CDR2 YYREEE (reference sequence). This CDR3 region has 15 residues. The V gene end was trimmed by 4 bases and the J gene end by 4 bases; junction bases not matched to a gene: 10. The CDR3 bases are TGTGCCAGCAGCCCAGAAACAGGGGATGGCACTGAAGCTTTCTTT. Its protein is CASSPETGDGTEAFF.

This clonotype has more than one count but fewer than ten. The V call is TRBV7-2, the J call TRBJ1-6; D is undetermined. The CDR3 loop spans 15 amino acids. V dropped 7 bases and J dropped 10 bases, with 20 bases sitting between them. Germline V gene lookup returns CDR1 SGHTA and CDR2 FQGNSA. CDR3 sequence (DNA): TGTGCCAGCAAGAAAGAAGTAGTCGGCGAATCACCCCTCCACTTT. Amino acid sequence: CASKKEVVGESPLHF.

The J gene is TRBJ1-4, the V gene TRBV4-2; D is uncertain. Looked up from germline, CDR1 is LGHNA and CDR2 is YNFKEQ. This CDR3 is 14 amino acids long. The germline V and J ends were trimmed by 3 bases and 7 bases, with 12 bases remaining between them. The CDR3 sequence is CASSQGSLGEKLFF. The CDR3 DNA is TGTGCCAGCAGCCAGGGCAGCTTGGGTGAAAAACTGTTTTTT.

This chain connects TRBV6-1 to TRBJ2-7, with TRBD1 matching over 8 bases. Germline-derived CDR1 and CDR2 are MNHNS and SASEGT. Losses at the gene ends were 3 bases for V and 2 bases for J; bases not matched to a gene: 6. The CDR3 spans 15 residues. CDR3 coding DNA: TGTGCCAGCAGTGACCTTACAGGGGGACCCTACGAGCAGTACTTC. Residues: CASSDLTGGPYEQYF.

This clonotype was seen more than once but under ten times. The chain links TRBV28 to TRBJ2-2; D unclear. V was trimmed by 6 bases and J by 1 base, leaving 9 bases between them. CDR3 size: 14 residues. The germline gives CDR1 MDHEN, CDR2 SYDVKM. CDR3 sequence reads: CASRRDMNTGELFF. Written as DNA, the CDR3 is TGTGCCAGCAGACGTGACATGAACACCGGGGAGCTGTTTTTT.

This clonotype has a handful of counts. The gene calls are TRBV14 and TRBJ1-1, with D unclear. Deletions cut 4 bases from V and 3 bases from J, with 15 bases between. Germline loops: CDR1 SGHDN, CDR2 FVKESK. This CDR3 has 15 residues. The CDR3 loop reads CASSPWTPEHTEAFF. CDR3 DNA sequence: TGTGCCAGCAGCCCATGGACCCCCGAACACACTGAAGCTTTCTTT. Full variable domain (rest looked up from reference TRBV14 and TRBJ1-1): EAGVTQFPSHSVIEKGQTVTLRCDPISGHDNLYWYRRVMGKEIKFLLHFVKESKQDESGMPNNRFLAERTGGTYSTLKVQPAELEDSGVYFCASSPWTPEHTEAFFGQGTRLTVV.

This clonotype showed up just a few times. The CDR3 loop is CASSVRHLREAFF. The CDR3, as DNA: TGTGCCAGCAGCGTCCGGCACCTCAGGGAAGCTTTCTTT. This chain joins TRBV5-6 and TRBJ1-1; D is ambiguous. Germline CDR1 is SGHDT and CDR2 is YYEEEE. This CDR3 has 13 amino acids. V was cut by 4 bases and J by 8 bases, with 15 bases left in between.

This clonotype was found a few times. The V and J genes are TRBV6-5 and TRBJ1-5; D gene unclear. The CDR3 extends over 13 amino acids. The V end was cut by 2 bases, the J end by 5 bases, with 7 bases between. Germline V gene data show CDR1 as MNHEY and CDR2 as SVGAGI. The CDR3 sequence is CASSYNEYQPQHF. The DNA for the CDR3 is TGTGCCAGCAGTTACAATGAATATCAGCCCCAGCATTTT.

A few counts support this clonotype. This chain uses TRBV29-1 with TRBJ1-1; D ambiguous. In germline, CDR1 is SQVTM, CDR2 ANQGSEA. The CDR3 has 13 amino acids. V was cut by 3 bases and J by 6 bases, with 14 bases left in between. CDR3 nucleotides: TGCAGCGTTGAGGCTTCACTTGTGGCTGAAGCTTTCTTT. Encoded protein: CSVEASLVAEAFF.

The CDR3 coding sequence is TGTGCCAGCAGGACAGGGAGGGTGGGAACTGAAGCTTTCTTT. Translation gives CASRTGRVGTEAFF. The V call is TRBV12-3 or TRBV12-4, the J call TRBJ1-1; 7 bases map to TRBD1. This CDR3 has 14 residues. V lost 6 bases to trimming and J lost 5 bases; unmatched junction nucleotides: 9.

On this clonotype itself: The junction departs from the called germline gene at one end, perhaps through a read error. The rearrangement links TRBV10-3 to TRBJ1-1, with D tentatively TRBD1 (5 bases). Germline V CDR1 and CDR2: ENHRY, SYGVKD. CDR3 length equals 13 residues. CDR3 amino acids: CVISEGDFTEAFF. CDR3 sequence (DNA): TGTGTCATCAGTGAAGGGGACTTCACTGAAGCTTTCTTT.

This clonotype was seen a few times. The V call is TRBV7-6, the J call TRBJ2-4, with 8 bases lining up with TRBD1. V was clipped by 3 bases and J by 3 bases; unmatched bases: 7. The CDR3 runs 16 residues. Germline CDR1 SGHVS, CDR2 FNYEAQ. CDR3 sequence (DNA): TGTGCCAGCAGCTTCCCTAAGACAGGGGACAAAAACATTCAGTACTTC. Amino acids: CASSFPKTGDKNIQYF.

The rearrangement uses TRBV7-2 and TRBJ2-5; 7 bases match TRBD1. CDR1 and CDR2 (germline): SGHTA, FQGNSA. Losses at the gene ends were 1 base for V and 1 base for J; bases not matched to a gene: 6. The CDR3 is made up of 16 amino acids. The CDR3 DNA is TGTGCCAGCAGCTTAGGTGTGACAGGGACCCAAGAGACCCAGTACTTC. Encoded protein: CASSLGVTGTQETQYF. Full variable domain (outside the CDR3, taken from reference TRBV7-2 and TRBJ2-5): GAGVSQSPSNKVTEKGKDVELRCDPISGHTALYWYRQSLGQGLEFLIYFQGNSAPDKSGLPSDRFSAERTGGSVSTLTIQRTQQEDSAVYLCASSLGVTGTQETQYFGPGTRLLVL.

This clonotype was seen more than once but under ten times. CDR3 protein: CASSQDFGTDYGYTF. As DNA, the CDR3 is TGCGCCAGCAGCCAAGATTTTGGGACAGATTATGGCTACACCTTC. This sequence joins TRBV4-3 and TRBJ1-2; 7 nucleotides line up with TRBD1. The germline gives CDR1 LGHNA, CDR2 YSLEER. V trimming: 0 bases; J trimming: 5 bases; junction bases outside the gene matches: 6. The CDR3 spans 15 residues.